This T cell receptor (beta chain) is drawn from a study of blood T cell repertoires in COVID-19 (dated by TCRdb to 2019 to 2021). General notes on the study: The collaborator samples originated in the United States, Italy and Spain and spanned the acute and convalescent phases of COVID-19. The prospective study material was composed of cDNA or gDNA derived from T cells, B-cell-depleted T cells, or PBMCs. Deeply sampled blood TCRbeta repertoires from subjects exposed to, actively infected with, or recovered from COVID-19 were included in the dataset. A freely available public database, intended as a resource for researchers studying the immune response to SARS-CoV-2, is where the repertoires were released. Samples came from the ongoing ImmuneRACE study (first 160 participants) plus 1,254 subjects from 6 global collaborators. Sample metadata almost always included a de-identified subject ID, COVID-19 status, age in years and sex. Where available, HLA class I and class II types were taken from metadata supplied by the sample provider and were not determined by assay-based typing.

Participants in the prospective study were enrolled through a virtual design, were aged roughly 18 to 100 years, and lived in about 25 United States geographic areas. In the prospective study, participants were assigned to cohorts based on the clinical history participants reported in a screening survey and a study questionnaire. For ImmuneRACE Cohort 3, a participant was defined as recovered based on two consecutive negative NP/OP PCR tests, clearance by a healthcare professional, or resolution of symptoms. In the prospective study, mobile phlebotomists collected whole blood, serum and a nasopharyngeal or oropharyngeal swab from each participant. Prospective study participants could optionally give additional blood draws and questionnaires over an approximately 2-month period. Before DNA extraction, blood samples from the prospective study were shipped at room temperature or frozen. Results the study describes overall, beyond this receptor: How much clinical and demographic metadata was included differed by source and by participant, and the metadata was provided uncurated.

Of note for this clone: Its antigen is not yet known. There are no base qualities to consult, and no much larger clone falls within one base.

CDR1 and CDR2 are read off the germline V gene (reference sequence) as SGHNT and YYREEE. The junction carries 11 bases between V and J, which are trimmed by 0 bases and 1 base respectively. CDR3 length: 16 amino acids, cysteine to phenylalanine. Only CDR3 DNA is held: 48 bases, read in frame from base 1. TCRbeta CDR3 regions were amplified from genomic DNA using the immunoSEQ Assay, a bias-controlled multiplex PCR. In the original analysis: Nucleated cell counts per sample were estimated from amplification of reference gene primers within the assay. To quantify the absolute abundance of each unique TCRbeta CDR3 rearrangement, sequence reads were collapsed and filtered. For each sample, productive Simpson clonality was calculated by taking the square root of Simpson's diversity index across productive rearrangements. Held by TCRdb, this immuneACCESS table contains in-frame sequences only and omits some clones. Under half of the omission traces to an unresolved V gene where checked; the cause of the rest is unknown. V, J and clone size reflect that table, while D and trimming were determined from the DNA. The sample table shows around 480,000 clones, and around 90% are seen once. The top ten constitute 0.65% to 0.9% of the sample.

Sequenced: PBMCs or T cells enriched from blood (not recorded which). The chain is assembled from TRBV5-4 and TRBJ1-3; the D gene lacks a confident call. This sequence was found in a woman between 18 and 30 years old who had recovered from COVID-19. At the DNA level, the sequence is TGTGCCAGCAGCTTGGGTTGGGGAGGGTCTGGAAACACCATATATTTT. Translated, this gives CASSLGWGGSGNTIYF.